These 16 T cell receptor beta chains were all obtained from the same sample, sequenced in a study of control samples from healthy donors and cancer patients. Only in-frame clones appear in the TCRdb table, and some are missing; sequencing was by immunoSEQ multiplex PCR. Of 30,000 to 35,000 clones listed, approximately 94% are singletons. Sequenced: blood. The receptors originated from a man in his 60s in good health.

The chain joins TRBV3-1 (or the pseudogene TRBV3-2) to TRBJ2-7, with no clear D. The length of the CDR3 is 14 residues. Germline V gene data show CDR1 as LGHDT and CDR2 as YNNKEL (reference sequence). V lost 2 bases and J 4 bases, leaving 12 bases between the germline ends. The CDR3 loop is CASSQSNLRYEQYF. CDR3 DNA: TGTGCCAGCAGCCAATCGAATTTGAGGTACGAGCAGTACTTC.

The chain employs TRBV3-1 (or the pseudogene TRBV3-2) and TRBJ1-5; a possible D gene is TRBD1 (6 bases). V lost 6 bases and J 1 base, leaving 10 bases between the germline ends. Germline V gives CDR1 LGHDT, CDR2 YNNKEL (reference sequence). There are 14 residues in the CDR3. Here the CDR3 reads CASSVQGSNQPQHF. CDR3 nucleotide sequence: TGTGCCAGCAGTGTACAGGGAAGCAATCAGCCCCAGCATTTT.

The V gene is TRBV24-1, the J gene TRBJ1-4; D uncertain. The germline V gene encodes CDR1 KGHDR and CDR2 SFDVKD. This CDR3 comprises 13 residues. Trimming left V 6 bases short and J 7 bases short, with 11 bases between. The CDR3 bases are TGTGCCACCAGTAAACGGTCAGGTGAAAAACTGTTTTTT. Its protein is CATSKRSGEKLFF.

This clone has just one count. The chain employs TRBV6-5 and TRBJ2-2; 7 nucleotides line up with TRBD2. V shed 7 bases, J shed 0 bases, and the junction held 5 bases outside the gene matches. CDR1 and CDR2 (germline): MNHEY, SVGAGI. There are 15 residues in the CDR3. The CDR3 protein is CASTFGGANTGELFF. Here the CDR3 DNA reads TGTGCCAGCACCTTTGGGGGGGCGAACACCGGGGAGCTGTTTTTT.

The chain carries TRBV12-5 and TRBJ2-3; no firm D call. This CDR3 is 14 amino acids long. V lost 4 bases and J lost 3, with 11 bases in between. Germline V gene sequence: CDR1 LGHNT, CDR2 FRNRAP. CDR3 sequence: CASGSWVGTDTQYF. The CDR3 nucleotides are TGTGCTAGTGGTTCGTGGGTTGGAACAGATACGCAGTATTTT.

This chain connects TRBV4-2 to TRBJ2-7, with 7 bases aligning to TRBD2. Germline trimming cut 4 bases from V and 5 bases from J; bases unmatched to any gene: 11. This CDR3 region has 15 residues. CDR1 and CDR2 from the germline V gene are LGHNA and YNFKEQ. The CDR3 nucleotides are TGTGCCAGCAGCCCCGCCCCGGGGGGAGAGGACGAGCAGTACTTC. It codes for CASSPAPGGEDEQYF.

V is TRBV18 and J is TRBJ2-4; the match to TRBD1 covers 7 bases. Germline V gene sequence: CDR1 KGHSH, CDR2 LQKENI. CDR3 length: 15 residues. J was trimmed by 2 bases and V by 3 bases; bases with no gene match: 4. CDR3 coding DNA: TGTGCCAGCTCACCCCCACAGGGGCCCAAAAACATTCAGTACTTC. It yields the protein CASSPPQGPKNIQYF.

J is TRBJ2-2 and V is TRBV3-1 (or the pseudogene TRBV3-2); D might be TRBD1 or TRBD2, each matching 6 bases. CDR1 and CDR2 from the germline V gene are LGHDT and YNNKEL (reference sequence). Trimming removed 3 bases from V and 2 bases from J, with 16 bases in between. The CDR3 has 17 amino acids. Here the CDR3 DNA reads TGTGCCAGCAGCCAGAAAAGGGGGGCGCTAAACACCGGGGAGCTGTTTTTT. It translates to CASSQKRGALNTGELFF.

The CDR3 DNA reads TGTGCCAGCAGCTTGGAAAGGCTCTATGGCTACACCTTC. It translates to CASSLERLYGYTF. The chain uses TRBV5-5 and TRBJ1-2; D uncertain. CDR1 SGHKS and CDR2 YYEKEE come from the germline V gene (reference sequence). Trimming took off 0 bases at V and 4 bases at J, with 7 bases between the two ends. The CDR3 covers 13 residues.

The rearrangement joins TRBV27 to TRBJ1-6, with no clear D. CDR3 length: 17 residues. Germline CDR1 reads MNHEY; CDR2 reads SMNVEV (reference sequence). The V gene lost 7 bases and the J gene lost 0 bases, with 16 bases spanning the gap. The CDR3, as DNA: TGTGCCAGCACACCAAACCAAGGGAGCTCCTATAATTCACCCCTCCACTTT. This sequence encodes CASTPNQGSSYNSPLHF.

Here the CDR3 reads CASSRVGERGGRETQYF. The CDR3 DNA is TGTGCCAGCAGCAGGGTTGGGGAGCGGGGGGGCCGAGAGACCCAGTACTTC. The chain combines TRBV4-2 with TRBJ2-5; the match to TRBD2 covers 10 bases. This CDR3 is built from 17 residues. In germline, CDR1 is LGHNA, CDR2 YNFKEQ. V trimming: 5 bases; J trimming: 4 bases; junction bases outside the gene matches: 13.

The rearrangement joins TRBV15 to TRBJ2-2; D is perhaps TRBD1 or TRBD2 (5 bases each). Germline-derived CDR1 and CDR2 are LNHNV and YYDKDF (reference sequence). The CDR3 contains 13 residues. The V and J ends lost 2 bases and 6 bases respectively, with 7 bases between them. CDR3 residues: CATSRRGAGELFF. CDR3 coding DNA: TGTGCCACCAGCAGAAGGGGAGCCGGGGAGCTGTTTTTT.

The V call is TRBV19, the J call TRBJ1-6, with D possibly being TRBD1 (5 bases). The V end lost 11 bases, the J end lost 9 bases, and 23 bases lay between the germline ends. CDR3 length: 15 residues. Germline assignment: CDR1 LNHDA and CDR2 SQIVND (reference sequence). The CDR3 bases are TGTGCCTCGGATGAGCGGGGGTGGGGAGTTTCACCCCTCCACTTT. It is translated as CASDERGWGVSPLHF.

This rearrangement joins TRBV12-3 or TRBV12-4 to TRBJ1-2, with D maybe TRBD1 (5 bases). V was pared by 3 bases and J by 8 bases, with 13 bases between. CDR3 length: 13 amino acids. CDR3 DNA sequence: TGTGCCAGCAGTTTGGTTATCAGGGAAGGCTACACCTTC. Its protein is CASSLVIREGYTF.

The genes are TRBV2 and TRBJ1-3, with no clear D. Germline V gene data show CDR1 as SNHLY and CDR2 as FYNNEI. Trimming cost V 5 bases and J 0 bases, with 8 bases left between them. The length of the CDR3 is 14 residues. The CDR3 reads CASSRDDSGNTIYF. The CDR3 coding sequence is TGTGCCAGCAGTCGGGATGACTCTGGAAACACCATATATTTT.

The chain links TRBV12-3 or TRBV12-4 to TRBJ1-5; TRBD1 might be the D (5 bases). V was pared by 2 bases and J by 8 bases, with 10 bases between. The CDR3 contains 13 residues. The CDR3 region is CASSLLGVEPQHF. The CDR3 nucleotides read TGTGCCAGCAGTTTACTAGGGGTGGAGCCCCAGCATTTT.